The 25 T cell receptor beta chains reported below all come from one sample, sequenced in a study of cytomegalovirus exposure and HLA in healthy donors. Primers for the PCR totalled 60 Vbeta and 13 Jbeta. The protocol was immunoSEQ multiplex PCR, while the TCRdb copy is restricted to in-frame clones and leaves out a portion. The profile covers some 190,000 clones, with roughly 86% appearing a single time and approximately 3.6% taken by the ten largest. Material for sequencing was PBMCs. The receptor source for this set is a middle-aged man in good health and CMV-seropositive.

The rearrangement uses TRBV4-1 and TRBJ2-3; 8 nucleotides agree with TRBD2. Unmatched junction bases numbered 10, after V lost 4 bases and J lost 4 bases. CDR1 is MGHRA and CDR2 is YSYEKL in the germline V gene. This CDR3 region has 16 residues. CDR3 DNA sequence: TGCGCCAGCAGCCTTTCCTGGGGGCGGGGGGCAGATACGCAGTATTTT. Residues: CASSLSWGRGADTQYF.

The rearrangement links TRBV6-1 to TRBJ2-7, with D possibly TRBD2 on 7 matching bases. Trimming removed 7 bases from V and 6 bases from J, with 19 bases in between. This CDR3 is built from 14 residues. Per the germline V gene, CDR1 is MNHNS and CDR2 is SASEGT. For the CDR3, the DNA is TGTGCCAGCACCCAAGGGGGAGGGGTGGGCGAGCAGTACTTC. The encoded protein is CASTQGGGVGEQYF.

The gene calls are TRBV7-2 and TRBJ2-2, with 7 bases lining up with TRBD1. Germline-derived CDR1 and CDR2 are SGHTA and FQGNSA. Germline trimming cut 7 bases from V and 7 bases from J; bases unmatched to any gene: 12. The CDR3 is 15 residues long. CDR3 residues: CASIPVGGSGGELFF. The CDR3 region has the DNA TGTGCCAGCATCCCGGTAGGGGGCAGCGGCGGGGAGCTGTTTTTT.

J is TRBJ1-2 and V is TRBV6-1; 7 bases match TRBD1. Germline V gene data show CDR1 as MNHNS and CDR2 as SASEGT. The CDR3 is 15 amino acids. After removal of 0 bases from V and 2 bases from J, the junction contained 3 bases not matched to a gene. The DNA for the CDR3 is TGTGCCAGCAGTGAAGCTGGGGACAGAAACTATGGCTACACCTTC. This encodes CASSEAGDRNYGYTF.

This chain links TRBV27 with TRBJ2-1; 7 bases are shared with TRBD2. With 2 bases clipped from V and 9 bases from J, the junction kept 16 bases outside the gene matches. Germline V gene sequence: CDR1 MNHEY, CDR2 SMNVEV (reference sequence). The CDR3 is 17 amino acids. CDR3 protein: CASSLVSSWEGNVEQFF. In DNA form, the CDR3 reads TGTGCCAGCAGTTTAGTCTCCTCGTGGGAGGGGAACGTTGAGCAGTTCTTC.

This rearrangement joins TRBV18 to TRBJ2-3, with 8 nucleotides matching TRBD2. Germline V gene data show CDR1 as KGHSH and CDR2 as LQKENI. The CDR3 spans 14 residues. The V and J ends lost 3 bases and 2 bases, in that order; junction bases with no gene match: 1. Written as DNA, the CDR3 is TGTGCCAGCTCACCGGGACTAGACACAGATACGCAGTATTTT. Its protein product is CASSPGLDTDTQYF. The variable domain in full, with the rest retrieved from reference TRBV18 and TRBJ2-3, is NAGVMQNPRHLVRRRGQEARLRCSPMKGHSHVYWYRQLPEEGLKFMVYLQKENIIDESGMPKERFSAEFPKEGPSILRIQQVVRGDSAAYFCASSPGLDTDTQYFGPGTRLTVL.

In DNA form, the CDR3 reads TGTGCCAGCAGTGTGGCGGGGGGAAGCGGCACCGGGGAGCTGTTTTTT. Protein sequence: CASSVAGGSGTGELFF. The chain links TRBV2 to TRBJ2-2; 8 positions match TRBD2. The J segment lost 4 bases and the V segment lost 4 bases, leaving 8 bases of the junction unmatched. The CDR3 loop spans 16 amino acids. Germline assignment: CDR1 SNHLY and CDR2 FYNNEI. Full variable domain (missing parts from reference TRBV2 and TRBJ2-2): EPEVTQTPSHQVTQMGQEVILRCVPISNHLYFYWYRQILGQKVEFLVSFYNNEISEKSEIFDDQFSVERPDGSNFTLKIRSTKLEDSAMYFCASSVAGGSGTGELFFGEGSRLTVL.

This clone is labeled medium-sized. The chain employs TRBV7-3 and TRBJ1-1, with TRBD1 matching over 9 bases. The CDR3 sequence is 15 residues long. Germline V CDR1 and CDR2: SGHTA, FQGTGA. V was pared by 0 bases and J by 4 bases, with 3 bases of the junction left unmatched. The CDR3 loop is CASSLTTGGSTEAFF. CDR3 coding DNA: TGTGCCAGCAGCTTAACCACAGGGGGCTCCACTGAAGCTTTCTTT.

The chain joins TRBV7-9 to TRBJ2-5; 8 bases are a match to TRBD1. CDR3 length: 14 amino acids. The J segment lost 2 bases and the V segment lost 5 bases, leaving 4 bases of the junction unmatched. Germline assignment: CDR1 SEHNR and CDR2 FQNEAQ (reference sequence). DNA for the CDR3: TGTGCCAGCAGCCCTCGGACAGGGCAAGAGACCCAGTACTTC. This translates into CASSPRTGQETQYF.

The rearrangement joins TRBV6-1 to TRBJ1-4, with D hard to call. Trimming left V 1 base short and J 6 bases short, with 12 bases between. This CDR3 is 15 amino acids long. Germline loops: CDR1 MNHNS, CDR2 SASEGT. CDR3 sequence (DNA): TGTGCCAGCAGTGAAGGGCCCGGCGGCGATGAAAAACTGTTTTTT. Protein product: CASSEGPGGDEKLFF.

For this clone: One end of the junction is discordant with germline, which a read error may explain. The chain has TRBV6-6 and TRBJ1-4; 9 bases are shared with TRBD1. The CDR3 totals 15 residues. Germline CDR1 reads MNHNY; CDR2 reads SVGAGI (reference sequence). This CDR3 reads CAISESGTGHEKLFF. The CDR3 DNA follows: TGTGCCATCAGTGAGTCCGGGACAGGGCATGAAAAACTGTTTTTT.

The genes are TRBV10-3 and TRBJ2-7, with 9 bases lining up with TRBD1. Looked up from germline, CDR1 is ENHRY and CDR2 is SYGVKD. V shed 3 bases, J shed 7 bases, and the junction held 4 bases outside the gene matches. This CDR3 is 13 amino acids long. Here the CDR3 reads CAISDPGTGEQYF. The CDR3 DNA follows: TGTGCCATCAGTGATCCAGGGACAGGGGAGCAGTACTTC.

The chain has TRBV2 and TRBJ2-7; a weak D match, TRBD2 (5 bases). CDR1 is SNHLY, CDR2 FYNNEI, per germline. This CDR3 region has 15 residues. V was cut by 5 bases and J by 0 bases, with 14 bases left in between. CDR3 loop: CASSSRGGSSYEQYF. Here the CDR3 DNA reads TGTGCCAGCAGTTCCAGAGGTGGGAGCTCCTACGAGCAGTACTTC.

The rearrangement joins TRBV10-3 to TRBJ2-5; TRBD2 matches at 12 bases. Losses at the gene ends were 5 bases for V and 5 bases for J; bases not matched to a gene: 6. CDR1 and CDR2 from the germline V gene are ENHRY and SYGVKD. The CDR3 sequence is 15 residues long. The DNA of the CDR3 is TGTGCCATCAGTACGACTAGCGGGGGCGGGGAGACCCAGTACTTC. Translated, it gives CAISTTSGGGETQYF.

Only a few counts were recorded for this clone. The V call is TRBV15, the J call TRBJ2-1; a weak D match, TRBD1 (7 bases). This CDR3 is 17 amino acids long. CDR1 and CDR2 from the germline V gene are LNHNV and YYDKDF (reference sequence). The V end lost 6 bases, the J end lost 2 bases, and 20 bases lay between the germline ends. The CDR3 bases are TGTGCCACCAGAGCAGGGGGGTCGCGGGGCCCCTACAATGAGCAGTTCTTC. This gives the protein CATRAGGSRGPYNEQFF.

The chain combines TRBV6-1 with TRBJ2-7, with 9 positions matching TRBD2. Looked up from germline, CDR1 is MNHNS and CDR2 is SASEGT. V shed 6 bases, J shed 1 base, and the junction held 7 bases outside the gene matches. CDR3 length: 15 amino acids. The CDR3 DNA reads TGTGCCAGCAGCCAGACTAGCGGTGGGTCCTACGAGCAGTACTTC. It specifies CASSQTSGGSYEQYF.

The CDR3 region has the DNA TGTGCCTGGAGTGTAAGCGACAGGGGTTTTTCACCCCTCCACTTT. It specifies CAWSVSDRGFSPLHF. The gene calls are TRBV30 and TRBJ1-6, with 8 bases that match TRBD1. V shed 0 bases and J 9 bases; nucleotides not matched to a gene: 7. The CDR3 spans 15 residues. From germline, CDR1 is GTSNPN and CDR2 SVGIG (reference sequence). The full variable domain, its missing parts supplied by reference TRBV30 and TRBJ1-6, is SQTIHQWPATLVQPVGSPLSLECTVEGTSNPNLYWYRQAAGRGLQLLFYSVGIGQISSEVPQNLSASRPQDRQFILSSKKLLLSDSGFYLCAWSVSDRGFSPLHFGNGTRLTVT.

The rearrangement joins TRBV9 to TRBJ2-1; the D is unclear. V was shortened by 0 bases and J by 2 bases, with 9 bases between the two germline ends. CDR1 is SGDLS and CDR2 is YYNGEE in the germline V gene. The CDR3 contains 15 residues. The CDR3 sequence is CASSVDPRTYNEQFF. The CDR3 nucleotides are TGTGCCAGCAGCGTAGACCCCAGGACCTACAATGAGCAGTTCTTC.

This clone was observed a handful of times. The V gene is TRBV7-2, the J gene TRBJ1-6; D unresolved. In germline, CDR1 is SGHTA, CDR2 FQGNSA. V gave up 3 bases and J gave up 5 bases, with 2 bases separating them. CDR3 length equals 12 residues. CDR3 bases: TGTGCCAGCAGCTTTAATAATTCACCCCTCCACTTT. Its translation is CASSFNNSPLHF.

The rearrangement uses TRBV2 and TRBJ1-6, with D possibly TRBD1 on 6 matching bases. Germline V gene sequence: CDR1 SNHLY, CDR2 FYNNEI. Trimming left V 5 bases short and J 8 bases short, with 16 bases between. The CDR3 runs to 15 residues. The CDR3 loop is CASSTRQVPDSPLHF. The CDR3, as DNA: TGTGCCAGCAGTACTCGACAGGTTCCTGATTCACCCCTCCACTTT.

The chain joins TRBV9 to TRBJ2-5; no clear D. V gave up 3 bases and J gave up 7 bases, with 7 bases separating them. Germline-derived CDR1 and CDR2 are SGDLS and YYNGEE. This CDR3 is 11 amino acids long. In DNA form, the CDR3 reads TGTGCCAGCAGCGGAACCGGGACCCAGTACTTC. This gives the protein CASSGTGTQYF.

The chain has TRBV6-6 and TRBJ2-5; D gene unclear. V was shortened by 5 bases and J by 9 bases, with 16 bases between the two germline ends. The CDR3 totals 13 residues. CDR1 is MNHNY, CDR2 SVGAGI, per germline (reference sequence). CDR3 nucleotide sequence: TGTGCCAGCAGTAAGAACACGGGTCGGGCCCAGTACTTC. Its protein is CASSKNTGRAQYF.

This clone came up once. The V gene is TRBV5-1, the J gene TRBJ2-3, with 8 bases that match TRBD1. Per the germline V gene, CDR1 is SGHRS and CDR2 is YFSETQ. The CDR3 runs to 17 residues. V dropped 0 bases and J dropped 1; count of bases not matched to a gene: 7. In DNA form, the CDR3 reads TGCGCCAGCAGCTTGGCCACAGGGGGAGAGGGCACAGATACGCAGTATTTT. It is translated as CASSLATGGEGTDTQYF. Variable domain in full (rest from reference TRBV5-1 and TRBJ2-3): KAGVTQTPRYLIKTRGQQVTLSCSPISGHRSVSWYQQTPGQGLQFLFEYFSETQRNKGNFPGRFSGRQFSNSRSEMNVSTLELGDSALYLCASSLATGGEGTDTQYFGPGTRLTVL.

CDR3 sequence reads: CASSQDAGALETQYF. The CDR3 DNA sequence: TGTGCCAGCAGCCAAGATGCGGGGGCCCTGGAGACCCAGTACTTC. The rearrangement links TRBV4-2 to TRBJ2-5; tentative D call: TRBD2 (7 bases). V dropped 0 bases and J dropped 5 bases, with 13 bases sitting between them. The CDR3 is 15 amino acids. From germline, CDR1 is LGHNA and CDR2 YNFKEQ.

The V call is TRBV6-6, the J call TRBJ2-7, with 7 bases fitting TRBD2. V shed 5 bases, J shed 3 bases, and the junction held 10 bases outside the gene matches. Germline CDR1 MNHNY, CDR2 SVGAGI (reference sequence). This CDR3 comprises 15 residues. CDR3 protein: CASSPSGGRGYEQYF. The CDR3 DNA reads TGTGCCAGCAGTCCGTCGGGGGGTAGGGGCTACGAGCAGTACTTC.